Listed below are T cell receptor beta chains from one sample, sequenced in a study of tumor and adjacent non-tumor tissue in lung cancer. TCRdb reprocessed the multiplex PCR reads via MiXCR and lists one record per CDR3 protein. The sample shows more than 55,000 distinct CDR3 sequences, roughly 60% of them seen only once. The sequencing sample was made of distant non-tumor lung tissue. The receptors come from a man aged 70-80 years with non-small cell lung cancer. The CDR3 runs from the conserved cysteine through the conserved F or W. The D gene is left open where the match is weak. Clone size is stated in some rows and not others, as once, few, many or a class when expanded.

D gene,J gene,clone size,V gene,CDR3 DNA,CDR3 protein
.,TRBJ2-7,.,TRBV28,TGTGCCAGCAGGGTGGGGCAGGGTCCGTACGAGCAGTACTTC,CASRVGQGPYEQYF
TRBD2,TRBJ2-2,.,TRBV11-2,TGTGCCAGCATAAGGACTAGCGGGGGGGTGAACACCGGGGAGCTGTTTTTT,CASIRTSGGVNTGELFF
TRBD2,TRBJ2-7,.,TRBV4-1,TGCGCCAGCAGCCAAGGCCCCGGGACTAGCGGGAGGGCCAGGTATGAGCAGTACTTC,CASSQGPGTSGRARYEQYF
TRBD2,TRBJ2-3,.,TRBV5-1,TGCGCCAGCAGCTTGGGGACTAGCGGACCCACAGATACGCAGTATTTT,CASSLGTSGPTDTQYF
.,TRBJ2-7,few,TRBV7-3,TGTGCCAGCAGCCCAGGAGAGTGGGGATTGTACGAGCAGTACTTC,CASSPGEWGLYEQYF
.,TRBJ2-7,.,TRBV30,TGTGCCTGGAGTCCCGGGCAGCCCTACGAGCTGTACTTC,CAWSPGQPYELYF
TRBD1,TRBJ2-4,.,TRBV5-1,TGCGCCAGCAGCATGAAACAGGGGGCTACGAACATTCAGTACTTC,CASSMKQGATNIQYF
.,TRBJ2-1,.,TRBV11-2,TGTGCCAGCAGCCTAGTAGGGAACGCAATGTATGAGCAGTTCTTC,CASSLVGNAMYEQFF
.,TRBJ2-5,few,TRBV10-3,TGTGCCATCAGTGACCAGCAGGGAGAGACCCAGTACTTC,CAISDQQGETQYF
.,TRBJ1-5,.,TRBV28,TGTGCCAGCAGTTTTCGTGCGCCCGCTAATCAGCCCCAGCATTTT,CASSFRAPANQPQHF
.,TRBJ1-1,few,TRBV7-8,TGTGCCAGCAGCCCCTACATGGACACTGAAGCTTTCTTC,CASSPYMDTEAFF
.,TRBJ2-7,.,TRBV4-1,TGCGCCAGCAGTCAAGGGGTGGGCCGGACTACATACGAGCAGTACTTC,CASSQGVGRTTYEQYF
.,TRBJ1-1,medium-sized,TRBV5-6,TGTGCCAGCAGTTCTGGGCCTAGGGGGGGCACTGAAGCTTTCTTT,CASSSGPRGGTEAFF
.,TRBJ1-1,.,TRBV11-3,TGTGCCAGCAGCTTATCATCGAACGCTGAAGCTTTCTTT,CASSLSSNAEAFF
TRBD2,TRBJ2-7,large,TRBV11-2,TGTGCCAGCAGCCTCCGGGGGGGAAGCTACGAGCAGTACTTC,CASSLRGGSYEQYF
.,TRBJ2-1,.,TRBV11-3,TGTGCCAGCTGTTTAGATCGGGGAACTAACAATGAGCAGTTCTTC,CASCLDRGTNNEQFF
.,TRBJ2-7,.,TRBV28,TGTGCCAGCAGTTCTCGCCGGGGGGCCTACAAGCAGTACTTC,CASSSRRGAYKQYF
.,TRBJ2-1,.,TRBV10-3,TGTGCCATCAATCCTACCAGCGGCAGGGAGAACGATGAGGAGTTCTTC,CAINPTSGRENDEEFF
.,TRBJ2-3,.,TRBV6-2/TRBV6-3,TGCGCCAGCAGTTCGGGAATTGGCGCAGATACGCAGTATTTT,CASSSGIGADTQYF
TRBD1,TRBJ1-6,many,TRBV28,TGTGCCAGCAGTTTGCCCGGACAGGGTGTCTTTGGGCTCCACTTT,CASSLPGQGVFGLHF
TRBD2,TRBJ2-7,many,TRBV28,TGTGCCAGCAGTTTACTAGCGGGGCGCTACGAGCAGTACTTC,CASSLLAGRYEQYF
TRBD2,TRBJ2-3,.,TRBV28,TGTGCCAGCAGTTTACGGGGGGGCCTAGGAGATACGCAGTATTTT,CASSLRGGLGDTQYF
.,TRBJ2-2,.,TRBV5-1,TGCGCCAGCAGCTCTGGACAGCGGAACATCAGGGAGCTGTTTTTT,CASSSGQRNIRELFF